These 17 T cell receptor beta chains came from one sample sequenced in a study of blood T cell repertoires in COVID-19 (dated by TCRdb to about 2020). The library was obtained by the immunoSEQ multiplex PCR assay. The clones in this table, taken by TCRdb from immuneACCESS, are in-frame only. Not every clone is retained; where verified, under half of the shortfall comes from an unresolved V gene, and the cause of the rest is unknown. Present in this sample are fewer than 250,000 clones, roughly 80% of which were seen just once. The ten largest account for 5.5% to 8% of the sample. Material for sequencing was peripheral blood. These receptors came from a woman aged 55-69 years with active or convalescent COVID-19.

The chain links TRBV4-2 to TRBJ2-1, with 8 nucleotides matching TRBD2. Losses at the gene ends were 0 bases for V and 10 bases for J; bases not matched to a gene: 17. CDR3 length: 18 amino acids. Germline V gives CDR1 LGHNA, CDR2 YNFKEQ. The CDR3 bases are TGTGCCAGCAGCCAAGAACCCGCCCGGGGGGGCTTAATTGGGGAGCAGTTCTTC. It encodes CASSQEPARGGLIGEQFF.

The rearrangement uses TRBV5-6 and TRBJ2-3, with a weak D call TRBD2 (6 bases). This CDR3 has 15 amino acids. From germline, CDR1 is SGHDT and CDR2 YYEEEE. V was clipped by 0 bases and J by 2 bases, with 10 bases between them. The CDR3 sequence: CASSLEGLVTDTQYF. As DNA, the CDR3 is TGTGCCAGCAGCTTGGAGGGACTCGTCACAGATACGCAGTATTTT.

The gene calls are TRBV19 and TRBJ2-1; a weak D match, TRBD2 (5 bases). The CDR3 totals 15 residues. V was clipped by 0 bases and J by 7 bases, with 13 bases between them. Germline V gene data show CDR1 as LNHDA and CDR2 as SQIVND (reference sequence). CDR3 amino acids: CASSIDARTLNEQFF. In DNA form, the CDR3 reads TGTGCCAGTAGTATAGATGCTAGGACTCTAAATGAGCAGTTCTTC.

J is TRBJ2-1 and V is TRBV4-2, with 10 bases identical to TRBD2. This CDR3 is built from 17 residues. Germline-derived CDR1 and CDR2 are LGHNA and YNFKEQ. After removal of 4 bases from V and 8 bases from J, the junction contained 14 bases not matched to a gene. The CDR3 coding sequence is TGTGCCAGCAGCCGACCCCCCTTCAGCGGGGGGGCGGATGAGCAGTTCTTC. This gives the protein CASSRPPFSGGADEQFF.

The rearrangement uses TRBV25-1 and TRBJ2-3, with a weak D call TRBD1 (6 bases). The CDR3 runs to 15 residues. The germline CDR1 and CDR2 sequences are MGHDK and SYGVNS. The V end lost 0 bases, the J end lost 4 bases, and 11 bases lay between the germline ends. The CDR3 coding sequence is TGTGCCAGCAGTGAATATTTAACAGGGCCAGATACGCAGTATTTT. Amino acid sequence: CASSEYLTGPDTQYF.

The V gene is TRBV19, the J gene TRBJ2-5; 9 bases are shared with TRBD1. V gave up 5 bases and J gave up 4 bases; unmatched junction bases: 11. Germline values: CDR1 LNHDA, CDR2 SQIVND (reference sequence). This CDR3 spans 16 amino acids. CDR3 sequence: CASSDPRQGVLETQYF. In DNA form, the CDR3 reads TGTGCCAGTAGTGATCCTCGACAGGGGGTTTTAGAGACCCAGTACTTC.

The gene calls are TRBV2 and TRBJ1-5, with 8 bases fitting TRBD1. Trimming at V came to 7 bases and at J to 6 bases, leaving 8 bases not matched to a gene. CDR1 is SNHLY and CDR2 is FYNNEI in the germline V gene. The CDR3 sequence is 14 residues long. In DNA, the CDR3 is TGTGCCAGCAACCAAGACAGGGGAGGTCAGCCCCAGCATTTT. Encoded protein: CASNQDRGGQPQHF.

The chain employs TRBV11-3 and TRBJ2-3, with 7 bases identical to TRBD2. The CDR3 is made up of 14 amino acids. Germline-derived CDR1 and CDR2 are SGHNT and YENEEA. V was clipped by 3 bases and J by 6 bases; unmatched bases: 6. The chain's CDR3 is CASSFAREADTQYF. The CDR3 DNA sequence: TGTGCCAGCAGCTTCGCTCGGGAGGCGGATACGCAGTATTTT.

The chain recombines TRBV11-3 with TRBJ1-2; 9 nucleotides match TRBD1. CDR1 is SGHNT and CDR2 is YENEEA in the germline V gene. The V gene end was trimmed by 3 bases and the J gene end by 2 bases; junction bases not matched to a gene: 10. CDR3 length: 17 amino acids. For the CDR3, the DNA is TGTGCCAGCAGCTTTGGGGGGGACAGGGAAGCCAACTATGGCTACACCTTC. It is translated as CASSFGGDREANYGYTF. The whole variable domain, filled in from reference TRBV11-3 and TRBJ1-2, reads EAGVVQSPRYKIIEKKQPVAFWCNPISGHNTLYWYLQNLGQGPELLIRYENEEAVDDSQLPKDRFSAERLKGVDSTLKIQPAELGDSAVYLCASSFGGDREANYGYTFGSGTRLTVV.

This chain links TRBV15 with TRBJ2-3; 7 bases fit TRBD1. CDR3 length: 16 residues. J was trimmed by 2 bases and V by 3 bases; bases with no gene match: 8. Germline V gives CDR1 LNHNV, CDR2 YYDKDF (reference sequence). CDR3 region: CATSSGWGQHTDTQYF. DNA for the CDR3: TGTGCCACCAGCAGTGGTTGGGGACAGCACACAGATACGCAGTATTTT.

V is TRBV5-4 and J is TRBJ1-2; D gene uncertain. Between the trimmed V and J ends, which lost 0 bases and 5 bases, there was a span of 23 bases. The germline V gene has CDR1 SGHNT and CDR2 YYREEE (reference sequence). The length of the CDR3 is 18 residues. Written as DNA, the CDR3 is TGTGCCAGCAGCTTGGGTGGGTTGGCTCCAGGCCCTGAATATGGCTACACCTTC. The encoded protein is CASSLGGLAPGPEYGYTF.

The CDR3 loop reads CAWSGPGKMDSPLHF. CDR3 nucleotides: TGTGCCTGGAGTGGCCCAGGGAAAATGGATTCACCCCTCCACTTT. This chain connects TRBV30 to TRBJ1-6, with a possible D match to TRBD1 (5 bases). Germline CDR1 and CDR2: GTSNPN and SVGIG (reference sequence). The V gene lost 1 base and the J gene lost 8 bases, with 15 bases spanning the gap. The length of the CDR3 is 15 residues.

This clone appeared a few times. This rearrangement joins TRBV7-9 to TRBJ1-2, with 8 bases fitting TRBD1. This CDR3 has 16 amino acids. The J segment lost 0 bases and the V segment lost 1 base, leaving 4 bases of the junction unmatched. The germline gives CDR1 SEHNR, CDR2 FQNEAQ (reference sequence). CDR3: CASSLVLGQANYGYTF. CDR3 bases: TGTGCCAGCAGCTTAGTTTTGGGACAGGCTAACTATGGCTACACCTTC.

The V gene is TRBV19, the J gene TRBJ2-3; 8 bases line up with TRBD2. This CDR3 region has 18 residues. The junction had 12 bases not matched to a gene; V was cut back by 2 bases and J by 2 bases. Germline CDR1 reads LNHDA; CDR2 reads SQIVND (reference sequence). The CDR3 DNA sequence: TGTGCCAGTAGTATAAGAGCGGGGGATGCCGTAAACACAGATACGCAGTATTTT. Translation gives CASSIRAGDAVNTDTQYF.

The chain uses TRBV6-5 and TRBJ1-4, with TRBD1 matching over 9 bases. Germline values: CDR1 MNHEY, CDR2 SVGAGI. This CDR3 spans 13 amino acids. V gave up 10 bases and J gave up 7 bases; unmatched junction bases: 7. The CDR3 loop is CATEDRGGEKLFF. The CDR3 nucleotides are TGTGCCACCGAGGACAGGGGAGGTGAAAAACTGTTTTTT.

Here the CDR3 reads CATSDPLYGTLTQETQYF. The CDR3 DNA is TGTGCCACCAGTGACCCCCTATACGGGACTCTTACTCAAGAGACCCAGTACTTC. The chain recombines TRBV24-1 with TRBJ2-5, with D possibly TRBD2 on 6 matching bases. The CDR3 runs 18 residues. V lost 4 bases to trimming and J lost 2 bases, with 22 bases between them. The V gene's germline CDR1 is KGHDR and CDR2 SFDVKD.

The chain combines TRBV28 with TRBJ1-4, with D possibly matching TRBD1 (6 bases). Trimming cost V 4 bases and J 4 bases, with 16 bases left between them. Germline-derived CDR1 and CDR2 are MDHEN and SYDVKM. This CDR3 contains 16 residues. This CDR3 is CASSSQGRRLNEKLFF. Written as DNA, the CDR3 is TGTGCCAGCAGTTCCCAGGGGCGCAGACTTAATGAAAAACTGTTTTTT.